A single sample is the source of the 10 T cell receptor beta chains below, sequenced in a study of circulating CD8 cells and anti-PD-1 response in melanoma. TCR libraries were prepared from around 15 ng of total RNA with the QIAseq Immune Repertoire TCR panel. TCRdb independently ran MiXCR on the reads; one entry per CDR3 protein. The sample includes around 530 distinct CDR3 sequences, about 9.4% of them seen just once. Live CD3+CD8+TCRalphabeta+ cells were sorted into four subsets by PD-1 and/or TIGIT. This specimen was CD8+ T cells from PBMCs, taken at baseline or after one month of anti-PD-1 therapy (not recorded which). All receptors derive from a human donor with melanoma.

A word on this clonotype: Given a much more abundant clone one base away, this may be a read error. The chain employs TRBV6-2 or TRBV6-3 and TRBJ1-2; D gene unclear. The CDR3 loop spans 11 amino acids. Per the germline V gene, CDR1 is MNHEY and CDR2 is SVGEGT. The CDR3 reads CAGSYSAGYTF. The DNA of the CDR3 is TGTGCCGGCAGTTATTCGGCTGGCTACACCTTC.

Within the sample, this clonotype is medium-sized. The V gene is TRBV27, the J gene TRBJ2-1; a weak D match, TRBD1 (6 bases). The germline V and J ends were trimmed by 0 bases and 3 bases, with 6 bases remaining between them. Looked up from germline, CDR1 is MNHEY and CDR2 is SMNVEV (reference sequence). This CDR3 spans 14 amino acids. The CDR3 here is CASSLSGHYNEQFF. CDR3 coding DNA: TGTGCCAGCAGTTTATCGGGACACTACAATGAGCAGTTCTTC.

This clonotype is labeled as medium-sized. The chain carries TRBV4-3 and TRBJ2-1; 8 bases are shared with TRBD2. There are 15 residues in the CDR3. V lost 1 base and J lost 6; bases outside the gene matches: 5. Germline V CDR1 and CDR2: LGHNA, YSLEER. In DNA, the CDR3 is TGCGCCAGCAGCCAAGGCGCGGGACTAGTCAATGAGCAGTTCTTC. It codes for CASSQGAGLVNEQFF.

By proportion, this clonotype is medium-sized (0.01 to 0.1%). J is TRBJ1-5 and V is TRBV28; D is undetermined. Germline CDR1 is MDHEN and CDR2 is SYDVKM. The CDR3 sequence is 16 residues long. Trimming left V 6 bases short and J 3 bases short, with 18 bases between. The CDR3 nucleotides read TGTGCCAGCAGACAGAGCGGGGAGTGGATCAATCAGCCCCAGCATTTT. Its translation is CASRQSGEWINQPQHF.

Concerning this clonotype: Germline and junction disagree at one end, which may indicate a read error. V is TRBV29-1 and J is TRBJ2-7, with 9 bases identical to TRBD1. CDR3 size: 14 residues. In germline, CDR1 is SQVTM, CDR2 ANQGSEA. The CDR3 DNA follows: TGCAGCGTTGAAGATGCGCCGACAGGGGGAGAGCAGTGCTTC. Translation: CSVEDAPTGGEQCF.

This clonotype is termed medium-sized. The CDR3 DNA is TGTGCCAGCTCACCAGAAGGACAGTCGCTTCTCTACGAGCAGTACTTC. Amino acid sequence: CASSPEGQSLLYEQYF. This chain uses TRBV18 with TRBJ2-7, with a possible D match to TRBD1 (6 bases). Germline loops: CDR1 KGHSH, CDR2 LQKENI. The CDR3 extends over 16 amino acids. V lost 2 bases and J 3 bases, leaving 17 bases between the germline ends. Using reference TRBV18 and TRBJ2-7 for the parts outside the CDR3, the full variable domain is NAGVMQNPRHLVRRRGQEARLRCSPMKGHSHVYWYRQLPEEGLKFMVYLQKENIIDESGMPKERFSAEFPKEGPSILRIQQVVRGDSAAYFCASSPEGQSLLYEQYFGPGTRLTVT.

By frequency in the sample, this clonotype is medium-sized (0.01 to 0.1%). The J gene is TRBJ2-7, the V gene TRBV20-1; the match to TRBD1 covers 7 bases. CDR1 is DFQATT and CDR2 is SNEGSKA in the germline V gene (reference sequence). The CDR3 sequence is 13 residues long. The J segment lost 3 bases and the V segment lost 6 bases, leaving 8 bases of the junction unmatched. For the CDR3, the DNA is TGCAGTGCCAGAAGGGACAGCTACTACGAGCAGTACTTC. It codes for CSARRDSYYEQYF.

This clonotype was counted between two and nine times. V gene TRBV20-1 combines with J gene TRBJ2-3; no clear D. The CDR3 totals 15 residues. The germline gives CDR1 DFQATT, CDR2 SNEGSKA (reference sequence). The ends were cut back, 6 bases at V and 0 bases at J, with 16 bases in the middle. CDR3 in DNA: TGCAGTGCCGACGACGTAGAGATAAGCACAGATACGCAGTATTTT. Translating it yields CSADDVEISTDTQYF.

This clonotype is medium-sized within its sample. The chain couples TRBV6-2 or TRBV6-3 to TRBJ2-7; D is possibly TRBD2 (5 bases). From germline, CDR1 is MNHEY and CDR2 SVGEGT. The CDR3 consists of 12 residues. Deletions cut 8 bases from V and 1 base from J, with 9 bases between. The CDR3 sequence is CASFSGSYEQYF. The CDR3 coding sequence is TGTGCCAGCTTCAGCGGATCCTACGAGCAGTACTTC.

The table lists this clonotype with a few counts. The rearrangement joins TRBV28 to TRBJ2-3; 8 positions agree with TRBD2. The CDR3 covers 17 residues. Germline loops: CDR1 MDHEN, CDR2 SYDVKM. V was clipped by 5 bases and J by 6 bases; unmatched bases: 16. Here the CDR3 DNA reads TGTGCCAGCAGTCCATCCCGGGGAGGTAGCGGGACTGATACGCAGTATTTT. Encoded protein: CASSPSRGGSGTDTQYF.